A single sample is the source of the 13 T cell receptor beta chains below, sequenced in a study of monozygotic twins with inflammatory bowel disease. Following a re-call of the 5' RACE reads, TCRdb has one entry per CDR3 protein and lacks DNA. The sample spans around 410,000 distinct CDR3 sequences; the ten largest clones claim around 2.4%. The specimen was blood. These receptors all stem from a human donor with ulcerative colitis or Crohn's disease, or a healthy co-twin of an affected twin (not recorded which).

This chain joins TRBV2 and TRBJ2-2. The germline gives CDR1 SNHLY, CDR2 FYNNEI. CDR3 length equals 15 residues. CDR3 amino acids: CASRPVLTDSGELFF.

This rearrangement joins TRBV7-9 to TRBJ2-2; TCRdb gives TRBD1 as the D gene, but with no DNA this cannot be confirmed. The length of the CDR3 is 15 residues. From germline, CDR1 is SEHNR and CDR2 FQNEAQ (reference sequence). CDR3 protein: CASSLVRNRGGELFF. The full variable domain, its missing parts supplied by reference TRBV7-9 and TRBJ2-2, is DTGVSQNPRHKITKRGQNVTFRCDPISEHNRLYWYRQTLGQGPEFLTYFQNEAQLEKSRLLSDRFSAERPKGSFSTLEIQRTEQGDSAMYLCASSLVRNRGGELFFGEGSRLTVL.

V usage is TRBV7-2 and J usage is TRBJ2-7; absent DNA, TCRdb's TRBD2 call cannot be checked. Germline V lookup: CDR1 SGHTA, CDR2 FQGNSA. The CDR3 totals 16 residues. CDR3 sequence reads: CASSSTRLAGSWKQYF.

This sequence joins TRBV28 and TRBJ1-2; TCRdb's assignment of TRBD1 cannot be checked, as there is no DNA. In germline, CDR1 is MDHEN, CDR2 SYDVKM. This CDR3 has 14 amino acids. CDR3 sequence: CASSLGGQGHGYTF.

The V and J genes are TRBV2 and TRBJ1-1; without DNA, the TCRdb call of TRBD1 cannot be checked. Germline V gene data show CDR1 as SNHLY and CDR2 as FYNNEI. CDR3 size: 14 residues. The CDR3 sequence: CASSGDRRNTEAFF.

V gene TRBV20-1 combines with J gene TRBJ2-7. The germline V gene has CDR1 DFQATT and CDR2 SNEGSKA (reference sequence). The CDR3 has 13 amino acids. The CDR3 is CSARTFSSYEQYF.

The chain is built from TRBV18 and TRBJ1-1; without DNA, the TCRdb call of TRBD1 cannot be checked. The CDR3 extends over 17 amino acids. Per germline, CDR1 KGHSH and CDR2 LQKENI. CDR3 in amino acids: CASSSEGGFNMNTEAFF.

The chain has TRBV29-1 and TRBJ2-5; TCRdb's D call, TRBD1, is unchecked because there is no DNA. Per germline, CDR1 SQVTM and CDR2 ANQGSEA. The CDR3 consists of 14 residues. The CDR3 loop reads CSVQGQGVQETQYF.

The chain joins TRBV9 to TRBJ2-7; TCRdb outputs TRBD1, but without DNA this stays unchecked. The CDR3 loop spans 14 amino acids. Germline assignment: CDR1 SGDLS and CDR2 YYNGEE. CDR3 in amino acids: CASSVSPGEGEQYF.

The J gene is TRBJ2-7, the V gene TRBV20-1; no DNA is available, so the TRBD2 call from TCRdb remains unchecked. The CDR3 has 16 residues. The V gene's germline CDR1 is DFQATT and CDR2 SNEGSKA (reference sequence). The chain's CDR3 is CSAASRLAGGTYEQYF.

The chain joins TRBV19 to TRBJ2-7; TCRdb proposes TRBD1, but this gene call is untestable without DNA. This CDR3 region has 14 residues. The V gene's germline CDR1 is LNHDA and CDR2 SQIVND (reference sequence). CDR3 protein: CASSDRGQSYEQYF.

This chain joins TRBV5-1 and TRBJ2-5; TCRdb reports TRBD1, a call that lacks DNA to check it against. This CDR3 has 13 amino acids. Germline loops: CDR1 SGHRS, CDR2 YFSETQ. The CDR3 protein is CASSTSGMETQYF.

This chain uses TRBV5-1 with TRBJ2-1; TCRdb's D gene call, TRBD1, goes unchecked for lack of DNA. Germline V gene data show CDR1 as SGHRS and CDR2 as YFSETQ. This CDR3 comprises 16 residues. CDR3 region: CASSSGLAGVYNEQFF.